This T cell receptor beta chain appears in the sequencing data of a study of cytomegalovirus exposure and HLA in healthy donors. CDR1 MGHDK and CDR2 SYGVNS come from the germline V gene. CDR3 length: 11 residues. V shed 4 bases and J shed 4 bases, with 4 bases lying between them. It was with 60 Vbeta and 13 Jbeta primers that the PCR ran. Assay: immunoSEQ multiplex PCR; the TCRdb copy retains only in-frame clones and omits some. The table includes some 140,000 clones, roughly 77% detected once. Details on this clone: Its antigen remains unknown.

Overall study results and limits: A prior analysis recorded that most TCR beta V segments were productive about 87% or about 30% of the time.

The receptor comes from a female donor in good health and CMV-seronegative. The sample was PBMCs. V usage is TRBV25-1 and J usage is TRBJ1-1, with D uncertain. CDR3 DNA sequence: TGTGCCAGCAGTGGCAGCACTGAAGCTTTCTTT. Its translation is CASSGSTEAFF.